This T cell receptor beta chain was identified in a study of long-term antiretroviral therapy in people with HIV. The CDR3 has 15 amino acids. Germline CDR1 and CDR2: SGHKS and YYEKEE (reference sequence). The trim removed 4 bases at V and 4 bases at J, leaving 3 bases unmatched. This was the immunoSEQ v3.0 assay at survey level. Sequencing targeted about 40,000-50,000 T-cell genomes per sample. Sequenced by immunoSEQ multiplex PCR; TCRdb stores in-frame clones only, minus some. The data show about 15,000 clones, 70% to 85% seen once. On this clone itself: Its specificity is not known.

Findings and limits, study-wide: ART was followed by higher diversity that remained below transplant donor controls.

At least two post-ART and at least one pre-ART PBMC sample were available for each donor. The sequenced sample was unsorted PBMCs, obtained 1.5 years before starting antiretroviral therapy. The clonotype originates from a woman in her forties or fifties with HIV. The chain combines TRBV5-5 with TRBJ2-2, with 11 bases fitting TRBD1. The CDR3 spells CASSGGQGVTGELFF. For the CDR3, the DNA is TGTGCCAGCAGCGGGGGACAGGGGGTCACCGGGGAGCTGTTTTTT. Combining the CDR3 with reference TRBV5-5 and TRBJ2-2 gives the whole variable domain DAGVTQSPTHLIKTRGQQVTLRCSPISGHKSVSWYQQVLGQGPQFIFQYYEKEERGRGNFPDRFSARQFPNYSSELNVNALLLGDSALYLCASSGGQGVTGELFFGEGSRLTVL.